This T cell receptor beta chain originates from a study of identical twins. Study-wide findings and caveats: Abundant beta clonotypes from cord blood had fewer insertions, unlike memory repertoires, which showed none. Cross-sectional statistical analysis, not tracking of the same donors, underpinned the conclusions. Out-of-frame alpha sequences shared between twins exhibited an excess of low generation probability.

A universal primer binding site was introduced by template switching. The final cDNA contained unique molecular identifiers. TCRdb passed the 5' RACE reads through MiXCR, listing each CDR3 protein once. Of 420,000 or so distinct CDR3 sequences listed, about 18% are singletons. Remarks on this clonotype: Its target is not known.

This sequence originates from a man between 50 and 59 years old in good health. Sequencing used naive T cells sorted from blood.

The CDR3 reads CASSPPPNIRNTEAFF. In nucleotides, the CDR3 is TGCGCCAGCAGCCCCCCGCCTAATATCCGGAACACTGAAGCTTTCTTT. The chain uses TRBV5-1 and TRBJ1-1, with unresolved D. V was cut by 4 bases and J by 1 base, with 17 bases left in between. The CDR3 covers 16 residues. Looked up from germline, CDR1 is SGHRS and CDR2 is YFSETQ.